The clone carrying this T cell receptor beta chain was counted a few times. The antigen remains undetermined. Researchers took RNA transcripts and amplified TCR beta CDR3 regions from them. The first round was an RT-PCR with HTBI primers, and the second round was a multiplex PCR. TCRdb reprocessed the multiplex PCR reads with MiXCR, giving one entry per CDR3 protein. The data contain roughly 400,000 distinct CDR3 sequences, 15% of them singletons. The record originates from a study of Graves' ophthalmopathy and Graves' hyperthyroidism. Across the study: Peripheral blood was obtained at first diagnosis, ahead of any treatment. Study-wide points: Most expanded clonotypes from thyroid (those above 0.001 frequency) were also found in blood.

Excluded were patients with other autoimmune diseases, uncontrolled infections, pregnancy or lactation. The diagnostic workup employed clinical symptoms, serum thyroxine, TRAb, thyroid ultrasound and orbital computed tomography. In germline, CDR1 is SGHTA, CDR2 FQGNSA. The CDR3 contains 13 residues. V lost 3 bases, J lost 5 bases, and 11 bases lay in between. The clonotype originates from a woman under 30 with stable Graves' hyperthyroidism. Sequences were obtained from peripheral blood. The chain carries TRBV7-2 and TRBJ2-7; D is unresolved. The CDR3, as DNA: TGTGCCAGCAGCTTCGAAAGCAACGACGAGCAGTACTTC. Amino acid sequence: CASSFESNDEQYF.